This T cell receptor (beta chain) was sequenced for a study of cytomegalovirus exposure and HLA in healthy donors. The wider study: Earlier findings included 90 million to 120 million unique TCR beta sequences obtained from 150 million to 200 million T cells. Whole-study results and caveats: TCR beta sequences reportedly predicted the HLA-A and HLA-B alleles of most subjects accurately. Later examination showed HLA-associated TCR beta chains had greater clonal expansion than equally common others.

Germline-derived CDR1 and CDR2 are MNHEY and SVGAGI. CDR3 length: 14 amino acids. Trimming left V 2 bases short and J 2 bases short, with 9 bases between. Remarks on this clone: Its antigen is still unknown.

All donors participated as healthy donors of bone marrow. PCR employed 60 Vbeta and 13 Jbeta primers. Repertoires were generated with immunoSEQ multiplex PCR, while TCRdb's copy carries only in-frame clones and drops some. The repertoire has 95,000 to 150,000 clones, 75% to 90% of them found once; the top ten carry 2.1%. Sequencing was performed on PBMCs. J is TRBJ1-2 and V is TRBV6-5; D is unresolved. The receptor comes from a man aged 30 to 39 in good health and CMV-seronegative. This CDR3 is CASSYDGENYGYTF. CDR3 nucleotide sequence: TGTGCCAGCAGTTACGATGGGGAGAACTATGGCTACACCTTC.